Included here is one TCR beta chain sequence, with context. These data are taken from a study of OX40 agonist ivuxolimab in advanced cancers. The repertoire was sequenced with immunoSEQ multiplex PCR; TCRdb's copy has only in-frame clones and lacks some. Here the sample spans 25,000 to 30,000 clones, approximately 84% being singletons. This TCR was recovered from an adult with an advanced solid tumor such as melanoma, head and neck, liver or kidney cancer. The specimen comprised CD4+ or CD8+ T cells sorted from blood, sampled in a trial of the OX40 agonist ivuxolimab.

DNA of the CDR3: TGTGCCAGTAGGAGGACAGGGTTAGACACTGAAGCTTTCTTT. Translating gives CASRRTGLDTEAFF. The chain employs TRBV19 and TRBJ1-1, with TRBD1 matching 8 bases. CDR3 length: 14 residues. Trimming cost V 6 bases and J 3 bases; bases outside gene matches: 6. Germline CDR1 is LNHDA and CDR2 is SQIVND (reference sequence).